This T cell receptor beta chain stems from a study of blood T cell repertoires in COVID-19. Overall study: The cDNA or gDNA used as material had been derived from T cells, B-cell-depleted T cells, or PBMCs.

V dropped 0 bases and J dropped 6 bases, with 5 bases sitting between them. From germline, CDR1 is LGHNA and CDR2 YNFKEQ. The CDR3 is made up of 13 amino acids. TCRdb's table, derived via immunoSEQ multiplex PCR, lists solely in-frame clones and lacks some. The sample includes a few hundred thousand clones, about 87% of them seen just once. This clone was picked up many times. Recovery among Cohort 3 donors was established by two negative PCRs, clearance, or symptom resolution. The gene calls are TRBV4-2 and TRBJ2-2; no clear D. This TCR was recovered from a woman aged 18-29 years who had recovered from COVID-19. The specimen sequenced was PBMCs or T cells enriched from blood (not recorded which). DNA for the CDR3: TGTGCCAGCAGCCAAGATAACTCCGGGGAGCTGTTTTTT. Protein: CASSQDNSGELFF.